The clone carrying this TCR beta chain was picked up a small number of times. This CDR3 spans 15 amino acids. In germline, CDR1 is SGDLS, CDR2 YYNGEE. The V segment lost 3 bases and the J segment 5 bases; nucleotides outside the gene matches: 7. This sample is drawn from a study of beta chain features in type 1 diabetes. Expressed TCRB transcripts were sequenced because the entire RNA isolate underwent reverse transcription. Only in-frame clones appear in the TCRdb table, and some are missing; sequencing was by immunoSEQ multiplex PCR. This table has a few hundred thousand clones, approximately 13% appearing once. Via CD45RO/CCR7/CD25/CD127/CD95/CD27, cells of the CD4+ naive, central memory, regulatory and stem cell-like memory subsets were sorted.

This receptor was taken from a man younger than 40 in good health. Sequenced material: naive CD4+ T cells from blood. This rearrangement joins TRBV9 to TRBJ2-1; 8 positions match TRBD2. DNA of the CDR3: TGTGCCAGCAGCGCGTTTAGCGGGGCCAACAATGAGCAGTTCTTC. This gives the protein CASSAFSGANNEQFF.